The clone carrying this TCR beta chain was observed many times. TCRdb used MiXCR to reprocess the 5' RACE reads, holding one entry per CDR3 protein. Of 150,000 to 200,000 distinct CDR3 sequences in the sample, about an eighth are singletons; the top ten hold 8% to 13%. The germline V gene has CDR1 DFQATT and CDR2 SNEGSKA (reference sequence). After removal of 2 bases from V and 4 bases from J, the junction contained 15 bases not matched to a gene. This CDR3 comprises 17 residues. The data were taken from a study of CD8 T cells in ankylosing spondylitis. Source material: blood, either unsorted or a sorted T cell fraction (not recorded which). The sequence was collected from a female donor with ankylosing spondylitis or in good health (not recorded which). V gene TRBV20-1 combines with J gene TRBJ1-1; 8 nucleotides line up with TRBD1. In DNA, the CDR3 is TGCAGTGCTAGACCCGAAAAATTTCAGGGGGCAAGCACTGAAGCTTTCTTT. Translated: CSARPEKFQGASTEAFF.